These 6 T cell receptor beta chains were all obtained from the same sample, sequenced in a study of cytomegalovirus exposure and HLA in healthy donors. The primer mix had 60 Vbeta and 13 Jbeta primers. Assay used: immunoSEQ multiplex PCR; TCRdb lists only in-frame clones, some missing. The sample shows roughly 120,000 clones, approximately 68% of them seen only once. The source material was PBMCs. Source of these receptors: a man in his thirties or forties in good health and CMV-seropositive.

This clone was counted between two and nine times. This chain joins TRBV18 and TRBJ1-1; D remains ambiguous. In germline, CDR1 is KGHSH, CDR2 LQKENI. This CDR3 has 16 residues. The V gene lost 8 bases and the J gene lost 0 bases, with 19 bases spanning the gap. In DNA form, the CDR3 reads TGTGCCAGCGGACGACCGGGATCCCGATTGAACACTGAAGCTTTCTTT. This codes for CASGRPGSRLNTEAFF.

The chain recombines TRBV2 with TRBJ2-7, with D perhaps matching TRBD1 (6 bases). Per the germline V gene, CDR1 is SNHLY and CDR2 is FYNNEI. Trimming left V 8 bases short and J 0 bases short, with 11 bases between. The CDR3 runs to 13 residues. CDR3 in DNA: TGTGCCAGCCAAACAGGGATCTCCTACGAGCAGTACTTC. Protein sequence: CASQTGISYEQYF. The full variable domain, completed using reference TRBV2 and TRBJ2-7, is EPEVTQTPSHQVTQMGQEVILRCVPISNHLYFYWYRQILGQKVEFLVSFYNNEISEKSEIFDDQFSVERPDGSNFTLKIRSTKLEDSAMYFCASQTGISYEQYFGPGTRLTVT.

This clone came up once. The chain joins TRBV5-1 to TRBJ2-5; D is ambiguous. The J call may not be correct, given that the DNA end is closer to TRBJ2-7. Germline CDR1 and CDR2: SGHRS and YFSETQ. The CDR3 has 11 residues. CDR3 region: CASRPNYEQYF. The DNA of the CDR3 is TGCGCCAGCAGGCCCAACTACGAGCAGTACTTC.

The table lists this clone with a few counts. CDR3 region: CASSLATANYGYTF. In DNA form, the CDR3 reads TGCGCCAGCAGCTTGGCCACGGCTAACTATGGCTACACCTTC. The chain carries TRBV5-1 and TRBJ1-2, with unresolved D. CDR3 length: 14 amino acids. CDR1 and CDR2 (germline): SGHRS, YFSETQ. Trimming pared 0 bases from V and 0 bases from J, leaving 6 bases between.

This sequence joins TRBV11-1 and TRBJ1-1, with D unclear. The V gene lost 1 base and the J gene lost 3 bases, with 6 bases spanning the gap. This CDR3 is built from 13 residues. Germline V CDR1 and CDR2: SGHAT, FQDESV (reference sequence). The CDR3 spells CASSLESYTEAFF. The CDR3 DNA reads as TGTGCCAGCAGCTTAGAGAGTTACACTGAAGCTTTCTTT.

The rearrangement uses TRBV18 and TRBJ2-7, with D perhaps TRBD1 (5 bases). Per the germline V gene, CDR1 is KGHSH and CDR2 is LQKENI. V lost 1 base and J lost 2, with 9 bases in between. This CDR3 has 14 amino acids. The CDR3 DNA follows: TGTGCCAGCTCACCACGACAGACCCCCTACGAGCAGTACTTC. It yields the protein CASSPRQTPYEQYF. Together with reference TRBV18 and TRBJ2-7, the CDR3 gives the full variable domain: NAGVMQNPRHLVRRRGQEARLRCSPMKGHSHVYWYRQLPEEGLKFMVYLQKENIIDESGMPKERFSAEFPKEGPSILRIQQVVRGDSAAYFCASSPRQTPYEQYFGPGTRLTVT.